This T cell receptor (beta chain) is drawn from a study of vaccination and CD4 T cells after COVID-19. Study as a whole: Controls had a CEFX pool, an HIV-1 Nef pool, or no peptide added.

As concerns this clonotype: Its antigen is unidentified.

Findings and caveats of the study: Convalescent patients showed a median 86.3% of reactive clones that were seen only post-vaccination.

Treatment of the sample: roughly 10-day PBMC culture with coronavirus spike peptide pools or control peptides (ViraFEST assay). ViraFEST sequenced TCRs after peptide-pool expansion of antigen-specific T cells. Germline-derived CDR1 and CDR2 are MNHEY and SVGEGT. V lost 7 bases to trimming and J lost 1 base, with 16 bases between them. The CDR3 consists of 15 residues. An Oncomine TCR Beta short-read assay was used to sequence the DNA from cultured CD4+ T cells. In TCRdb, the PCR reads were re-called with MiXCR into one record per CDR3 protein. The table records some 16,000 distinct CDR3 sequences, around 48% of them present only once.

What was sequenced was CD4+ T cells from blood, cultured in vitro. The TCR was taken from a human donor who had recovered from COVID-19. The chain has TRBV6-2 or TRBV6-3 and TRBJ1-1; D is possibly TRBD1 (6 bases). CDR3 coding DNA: TGTGCCAGCACCGCCCCACAGGGAACGAACACTGAAGCTTTCTTT. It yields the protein CASTAPQGTNTEAFF.